This TCR beta chain comes out of a study of T cell repertoires in cytomegalovirus infection. About the study: Carrying CMV and the relevant HLA type showed in public TCR beta signatures. Study outcomes and limitations: Based on cumulative public TCR beta family frequency, carriers of CMV plus the relevant HLA were identified. CMV-specific TCR beta clonotypes restricted by HLA-C dominated the ex vivo response.

As for this clonotype: Antigen unknown.

TCRdb used MiXCR to reprocess the reads, holding one entry per CDR3 protein. The data show just over 450,000 distinct CDR3 sequences, approximately 40% seen once. Germline assignment: CDR1 LGHNA and CDR2 YNFKEQ. The CDR3 is 15 amino acids. V was cut by 0 bases and J by 8 bases, with 14 bases left in between. The chain joins TRBV4-2 to TRBJ2-1, with D possibly matching TRBD2 (5 bases). This clonotype originated in a human donor in good health (CMV status not recorded). Some clones in this sample may be carry-over from other donors' samples. The sample here was cultured PBMCs, taken from culture after CMV antigen stimulation. CDR3 region: CASSQDSWRYDEQFF. CDR3 nucleotide sequence: TGTGCCAGCAGCCAAGACAGTTGGAGGTACGATGAGCAGTTCTTC.